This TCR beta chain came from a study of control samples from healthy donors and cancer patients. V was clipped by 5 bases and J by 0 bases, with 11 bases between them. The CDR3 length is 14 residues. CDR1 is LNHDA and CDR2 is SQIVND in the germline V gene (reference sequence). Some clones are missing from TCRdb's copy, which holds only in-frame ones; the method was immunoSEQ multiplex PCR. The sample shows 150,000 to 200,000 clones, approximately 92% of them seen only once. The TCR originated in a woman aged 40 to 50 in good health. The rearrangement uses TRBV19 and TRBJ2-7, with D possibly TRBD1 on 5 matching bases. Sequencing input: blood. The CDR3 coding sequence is TGTGCCAGTAGTCCTTATGGGGCCTCCTACGAGCAGTACTTC. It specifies CASSPYGASYEQYF.